This is a list of T cell receptor beta chains from one sample in a study of T cell responses to AZD1222 COVID-19 vaccine. Assay used: immunoSEQ multiplex PCR; TCRdb lists only in-frame clones, some missing. There are some 100,000 clones in the sample; 92% occur only once, and under 3.5% lies in the top ten. The specimen was peripheral blood, collected 28 days after the second AZD1222 dose. Receptor source: an adult who received the AZD1222 COVID-19 vaccine. CDR3s include the opening cysteine and the closing phenylalanine or tryptophan. Each record gives: CDR3 length, clone size, V gene, J gene, D gene, CDR3 DNA, CDR3 protein. A D gene is named only where the DNA matches it firmly. Clone size is stated in some rows and not others, as once, few, many or a class when expanded.

>16|.|TRBV27|TRBJ1-6|.
TGTGCCAGCAGTTTATCTGGGGGTTCCTATAATTCACCCCTCCACTTT
CASSLSGGSYNSPLHF
>13|.|TRBV30|TRBJ2-1|.
TGTGCCTGCGCTAGCGACTCCTACAATGAGCAGTTCTTC
CACASDSYNEQFF
>15|.|TRBV28|TRBJ1-5|.
TGTGCCAGCACCTACGGGACACTTAGCAATCAGCCCCAGCATTTT
CASTYGTLSNQPQHF
>19|.|TRBV6-2/TRBV6-3|TRBJ2-5|TRBD2
TGTGCCAGCAGTTACTCGATGACTAGCGGGGGGGTTTCGGCAGAGACCCAGTACTTC
CASSYSMTSGGVSAETQYF
>16|.|TRBV5-1|TRBJ2-3|TRBD2
TGCGCCAGCAGCTTGTCCGGGACTACTAGCACAGATACGCAGTATTTT
CASSLSGTTSTDTQYF
>11|.|TRBV20-1|TRBJ1-5|.
TGCAGTGCTGCCTCAGGGCCGCCCCAGCATTTT
CSAASGPPQHF
>15|.|TRBV9|TRBJ1-1|.
TGTGCCAGCAGCGTCCCCGAGGGGACGGTTACCGAAGCTTTCTTT
CASSVPEGTVTEAFF
>11|.|TRBV30|TRBJ2-7|.
TGTGCCTGGAGTGTATGGAACGAGCAGTACTTC
CAWSVWNEQYF
>13|.|TRBV6-5|TRBJ1-1|.
TGTGCCAGCACCCCGGTAGGGCGCACTGAAGCTTTCTTT
CASTPVGRTEAFF
>16|.|TRBV7-8|TRBJ1-1|.
TGTGCCAGCAGCCCGCGAGGTCAGACGGCCGGTCGTGAAGCTTTCTTT
CASSPRGQTAGREAFF
>17|.|TRBV5-6|TRBJ2-6|.
TGTGCCTCAACCTTTGGGGGGGCAAGATCTGGGGCCAACGTCCTGACTTTC
CASTFGGARSGANVLTF
>15|.|TRBV6-1|TRBJ1-4|TRBD1
TGTGCCAGCAGTGAAAGGGGACAGGGCCACGAAAAACTGTTTTTT
CASSERGQGHEKLFF
>17|.|TRBV2|TRBJ2-4|.
TGTGCCAGCAGTGAAGCAGCGGCGGGGCTAGCCAAAAACATTCAGTACTTC
CASSEAAAGLAKNIQYF
>13|.|TRBV27|TRBJ1-2|.
TGTGCCAGCAGTGGCAGGGGAAACTATGGCTACACCTTC
CASSGRGNYGYTF
>13|.|TRBV19|TRBJ2-7|.
TGTGCCAGTAGTAAAGGCCGAACCTACGAGCAGTACTTC
CASSKGRTYEQYF
>15|.|TRBV11-3|TRBJ2-7|.
TGTGCCAGCAGCTTCCGGGGCGGACAGCCCTACGAGCAGTACTTC
CASSFRGGQPYEQYF
>12|.|TRBV7-3|TRBJ2-2|.
TGTGCCAGCCGATGGGACACCGGGGAGCTGTTTTTT
CASRWDTGELFF
>16|once|TRBV5-1|TRBJ2-7|.
TGCGCCAGCAGCTTGGGGGCCGGGGGCGCCTCCTACGAGCAGTACTTC
CASSLGAGGASYEQYF
>15|.|TRBV10-3|TRBJ1-2|TRBD1
TGTGCCATCAGGGATGCAGGGGGAGTTGCCTATGGCTACACCTTC
CAIRDAGGVAYGYTF
>13|.|TRBV12-3/TRBV12-4|TRBJ1-2|.
TGTGCCAGCAGTTTTCAGGGTCCCTATGGCTACACCTTC
CASSFQGPYGYTF
>14|.|TRBV5-1|TRBJ2-2|TRBD1
TGCGCCAGCAGCTTGGCACAGGGGGCCGGGGAGCTGTTTTTT
CASSLAQGAGELFF
>15|.|TRBV19|TRBJ1-1|TRBD1
TGTGCCAGTAGTCAATACAGGGGTACGGGCACTGAAGCTTTCTTT
CASSQYRGTGTEAFF
>13|.|TRBV2|TRBJ1-5|.
TGTGCCAGCAGCAGGGTGAGAAATCAGCCCCAGCATTTT
CASSRVRNQPQHF